The clone carrying this TCR beta chain was picked up a small number of times. Its antigen is still unknown. Other nucleotide sequences from this sample produce the same CDR3. The data were produced by immunoSEQ multiplex PCR, yet TCRdb's version contains in-frame clones alone and is incomplete. The sample records about 180,000 clones, about 85% being singletons. This sample is part of a study of cytomegalovirus exposure and HLA in healthy donors. Study at large: The 120 or so validation repertoires used a platform that matched the one used for the approximately 610 first-cohort repertoires, as a later analysis reported. Broader study findings: High specificity and sensitivity for cytomegalovirus status were reported for the classifier.

Donors came from a validation cohort of over a hundred subjects, distinct from the first 666-subject cohort. Material: PBMCs. The TCR was taken from a man between 18 and 35 years old in good health and CMV-seropositive.

CDR3 region: CASSFKGQGGYEQYF. The CDR3 DNA reads TGTGCCAGCAGTTTCAAGGGACAGGGGGGCTACGAGCAGTACTTC. The chain has TRBV27 and TRBJ2-7; 11 bases are a match to TRBD1. V lost 3 bases and J lost 3; bases outside the gene matches: 4. The germline V gene has CDR1 MNHEY and CDR2 SMNVEV (reference sequence). The length of the CDR3 is 15 residues.